This record covers a single T cell receptor beta chain. The antigen is not known. These data belong to a study of radiotherapy plus CTLA-4 blockade in lung cancer. The study's findings and limits: Following radiotherapy plus ipilimumab, tumor-derived TCR clones expanded in the blood.

Data came from immunoSEQ multiplex PCR; TCRdb stores just in-frame clones and leaves some out. The table records tens of thousands of clones, about 88% of them present only once. The trim removed 7 bases at V and 0 bases at J, leaving 9 bases unmatched. The CDR3 consists of 16 residues. Germline CDR1 MGHRA, CDR2 YSYEKL. This rearrangement joins TRBV4-1 to TRBJ1-5; 7 bases fit TRBD1. Sample: peripheral blood, taken from a patient treated with radiotherapy plus ipilimumab. This receptor was taken from a human donor with non-small cell lung cancer that progressed on radiotherapy plus ipilimumab. CDR3 nucleotide sequence: TGCGCCAGCACCACCGGGGGGACAGATAGCAATCAGCCCCAGCATTTT. Protein: CASTTGGTDSNQPQHF.